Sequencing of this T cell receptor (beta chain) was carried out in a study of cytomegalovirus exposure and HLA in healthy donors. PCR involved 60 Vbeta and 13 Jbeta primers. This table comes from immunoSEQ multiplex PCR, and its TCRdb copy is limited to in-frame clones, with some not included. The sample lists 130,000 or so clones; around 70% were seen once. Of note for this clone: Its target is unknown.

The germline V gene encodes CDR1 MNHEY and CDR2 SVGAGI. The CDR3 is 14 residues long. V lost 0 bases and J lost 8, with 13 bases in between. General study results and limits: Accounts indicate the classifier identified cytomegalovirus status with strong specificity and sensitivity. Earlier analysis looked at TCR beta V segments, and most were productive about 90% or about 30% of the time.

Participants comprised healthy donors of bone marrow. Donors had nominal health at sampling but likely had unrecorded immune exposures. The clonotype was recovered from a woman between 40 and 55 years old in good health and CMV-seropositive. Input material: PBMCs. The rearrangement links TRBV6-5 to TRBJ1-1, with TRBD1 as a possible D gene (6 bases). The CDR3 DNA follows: TGTGCCAGCAGTTACTCCCGGACAGAAGTCGAAGCTTTCTTT. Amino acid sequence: CASSYSRTEVEAFF.